What follows are 4 T cell receptor beta chains derived from one specimen sequenced in a study of T-cell memory formation after mild COVID-19. TCRdb ran MiXCR on the 5' RACE reads and lists one entry per CDR3 protein. The top ten hold roughly 24% of the sample, which has 190,000 or so distinct CDR3 sequences, around 21% seen once. Sequenced: PBMCs or a T cell subset sorted from them (not recorded which). These TCRs come from an adult woman who had mild COVID-19 (a few samples of this study predate the infection). Cell type and time point are not known.

In its sample, this clonotype was seen a few times. This chain joins TRBV5-4 and TRBJ1-2, with 8 bases identical to TRBD1. Germline trimming cut 4 bases from V and 3 bases from J; bases unmatched to any gene: 5. This CDR3 contains 14 residues. Germline CDR1 and CDR2: SGHNT and YYREEE (reference sequence). The CDR3 DNA is TGTGCCAGCAGCCCTAGACAGGGGTACTATGGCTACACCTTC. Translation gives CASSPRQGYYGYTF. The full variable domain, in which reference TRBV5-4 and TRBJ1-2 provide the parts outside the CDR3, is ETGVTQSPTHLIKTRGQQVTLRCSSQSGHNTVSWYQQALGQGPQFIFQYYREEENGRGNFPPRFSGLQFPNYSSELNVNALELDDSALYLCASSPRQGYYGYTFGSGTRLTVV.

There are a few counts of this clonotype. The chain joins TRBV24-1 to TRBJ2-3; D is unresolved. This CDR3 comprises 14 residues. Trimming cost V 3 bases and J 0 bases, with 6 bases left between them. In germline, CDR1 is KGHDR, CDR2 SFDVKD. CDR3: CATSDPWSTDTQYF. The CDR3 nucleotides are TGTGCCACCAGTGATCCATGGAGCACAGATACGCAGTATTTT.

The gene calls are TRBV7-9 and TRBJ2-7; D gene ambiguous. Trimming removed 0 bases at V and 5 bases at J, with 5 bases between. Looked up from germline, CDR1 is SEHNR and CDR2 is FQNEAQ (reference sequence). CDR3 length: 12 residues. This CDR3 reads CASSLAPHEQYF. For the CDR3, the DNA is TGTGCCAGCAGCTTAGCGCCCCACGAGCAGTACTTC.

The chain recombines TRBV4-1 with TRBJ2-1, with a weak D call TRBD2 (6 bases). The CDR3 has 15 residues. In germline, CDR1 is MGHRA, CDR2 YSYEKL. The ends were cut back, 3 bases at V and 6 bases at J, with 15 bases in the middle. The CDR3 DNA follows: TGCGCCAGCAGCCACGGAAGGGACTGGTCCAATGAGCAGTTCTTC. Translation gives CASSHGRDWSNEQFF.